This record looks at one TCR beta chain sequence and its context. The antigen this receptor binds is unknown. No base quality values were provided; no much bigger clone lies one nucleotide off. This entry is derived from a study of cytomegalovirus exposure and HLA in healthy donors (dated by TCRdb to between 2016 and 2019). Notes on the research overall: In an earlier analysis of around 540 of the donors, roughly 300 Gb of sequence data and 90 million to 120 million unique TCR beta sequences from roughly 200 million T cells were reported. Roughly 300 gigabases of sequencing data and around 90 million unique TCR sequences made up an early release that covered several hundred HLA-typed donors. Of the roughly 400 genotyped donors, about 84% fell in the genetic ancestry cluster associated with self-reported Caucasian donors. The study was designed to test whether signatures of past pathogen exposure could be identified by cataloging public T cell receptors. The study profiled the T cell repertoires of about 720 subjects by immunosequencing and related them to cytomegalovirus serostatus. A separate validation cohort of 100 to 150 different subjects was used in addition to the approximately 640-subject first cohort. The study combined high-throughput TCR immunosequencing, statistical association of individual TCRs with disease status, and machine learning to predict cytomegalovirus infection status. A later analysis re-analyzed previously published TCR beta repertoires from approximately 670 donors and added high-resolution HLA genotyping to study TCR occurrence patterns. Rather than drawing on any new phenotypic data, the later analysis identified candidate immune exposures from TCR beta sequences and the way those sequences occurred across donors. An earlier analysis of 587 of the donors used high-throughput TCR beta sequencing to judge whether each TCR beta V gene segment behaved as functional or pseudogenic. Donor age, sex, ethnicity and CMV serostatus were collected together with the repertoire data. A later genetic analysis took genome-wide SNP genotypes for about three fifths of the 666 donors and used that subset as a discovery cohort. All discovery cohort repertoires had been generated using a single sequencing platform. Class I and class II HLA loci were covered by the typing at four-digit resolution. The number of donors typed differed by locus, with 629-630 for A, B, C, DRB1 and DQB1, about 500 for DQA1, under 610 for DPA1, and under 490 for DPB1. Several DR-DQ haplotypes were treated as single units for association and clustering because of strong linkage in the cohort. Among around 400 genotyped donors of the cohort, an average of around 250,000 unique TCR beta nucleotide sequences was sequenced per donor, of which 15% to 20% were non-productive. Points the paper makes about the study in general: Sequencing depth was assumed to be roughly uniform across donors in the presence/absence analyses, though that assumption may not hold. When HLA alleles, especially DR and DQ, strongly co-occurred, attributing TCR associations to individual alleles was difficult. A further reported finding was that TCR beta sequences accurately predicted the HLA-A and HLA-B alleles for most subjects in the first cohort. In a later analysis, several top co-occurrence clusters were reported to appear linked to parvovirus B19, influenza, CMV and Epstein-Barr virus. Only TCR beta chains were sequenced in this cohort, and the absence of alpha or paired-chain data limited detectable features. Compared with the roughly 670-donor mean, donors in an Asian-associated ancestry cluster had fewer N-insertions in productive TCRs, according to a later genetic analysis. HLA typing was unavailable for some donors at each locus, so association tests used only the typed subset. A later analysis found that HLA-associated TCR beta chains were more clonally expanded and had lower generation probabilities than equally common non-associated chains. The classifier was reported to diagnose cytomegalovirus status with high specificity and sensitivity in both the original and validation cohorts. According to the authors, the approach could potentially be generalized to other disease states and immunological phenotypes. In a later analysis, TCR association rates were found to vary across HLA loci, with the most associated TCRs seen for DRB1 alleles and the fewest for HLA-C alleles. Linkage disequilibrium might explain the correlated functional status among segregating V segments, but an unknown experimental factor could not be ruled out. V-gene and J-gene trimming of TCR beta chains was associated with a missense DCLRE1C variant in a later genetic analysis, and the association was replicated in an independent cohort. An earlier analysis of roughly 570 of the donors showed that most TCR beta V segments appeared in productive rearrangements either about 87% or about 30% of the time, which broadly matched IMGT annotations. While some public TCRs were present in many individuals, most TCR sequences turned up only very rarely across donors. According to a later analysis, most CMV-associated TCR beta chains appeared to be HLA-restricted, and the HLA associations seemed to be driven largely by CMV exposure. In a later analysis, around 15,000 TCR beta sequences were associated with specific HLA alleles at a false discovery rate of 0.05. A cluster of highly shared sequence variants was judged likely to represent a technical artifact of the sequencing pipeline. The only immune exposure information available for the cohort was CMV serostatus. The study gave a list of some 150 TCR beta chains associated with cytomegalovirus. Roughly 17 rarely observed V segments, including chromosome 9 orphons, were excluded from the earlier analysis of several hundred of the donors because counts were too low. Three of the identified cytomegalovirus-associated TCR beta chains were confirmed in vitro to be specific for cytomegalovirus antigens. Because the 87-base-pair reads could not distinguish some IMGT-functional V segments, including TRBV6-2 and TRBV6-3, those segments were excluded.

Based on the germline V gene (reference sequence), the CDR1 and CDR2 sequences are MNHNY and SVGAGI. The CDR3 runs 15 amino acids, cysteine and phenylalanine included. Only CDR3 DNA remains: 45 bases, in frame from the first base. V is clipped by 2 bases and J by 3 bases, and the sequence between their germline boundaries is 12 bases long. To prepare the library, the immunoSEQ multiplex PCR assay was applied. A mixture of 60 forward primers for TCR Vbeta segments and 13 reverse primers for TCR Jbeta segments was used in the multiplex PCR. The CDR3 region of rearranged TCR beta genes was amplified from genomic DNA by a multiplex PCR assay. The Illumina HiSeq System was used to sequence the amplified TCR beta libraries as 87-base-pair reads. The paper's processing steps were these. A later analysis counted around 72 million unique TCR beta chains across the 700 or so repertoires, and some 11 million of these chains were shared by at least two donors. Raw reads were error-corrected and collapsed into unique sequences by a nearest-neighbor algorithm in which closely related sequences were merged to remove PCR and sequencing errors. Alignment of CDR3 sequences to IMGT reference sequences was used to assign V, D and J gene segments. For a sequence to be retained, a match of at least six nucleotides was required to both a V gene segment and a J gene segment. Rearrangements were called productive when the CDR3 lacked stop codons and stayed in frame with V and J; all others were non-productive. CDR3 was defined according to IMGT convention as the region running from the second conserved V-encoded cysteine to the conserved J-encoded phenylalanine. The earlier analysis of some 600 of the donors excluded sequences that lacked an unambiguous match to a single V gene segment. An earlier analysis of several hundred of the donors called V segments functional above 56.7% productive rearrangements and segregating when the between-donor standard deviation exceeded 5%. A statistical classification framework was built to diagnose cytomegalovirus status from the catalog of TCR beta chain sequences. In a later analysis, V and J genes were assigned by comparing TCR nucleotide sequences against IMGT/GENE-DB human TR gene sequences. In a later analysis, CDR3 sequences and most-parsimonious VDJ recombination scenarios were assigned using the TCRdist pipeline. In a later analysis, every TCR beta chain was defined by the combination of its CDR3 amino acid sequence and its V-gene family, and reads without a unique V-gene family were dropped. To address suspected cross-contamination and a sequencing artifact, a later analysis removed 592 highly shared, low-generation-probability nucleotide sequences. In a later analysis, a clonal expansion index for each public chain was calculated from normalized within-repertoire ranks of inferred template counts. Generation probabilities in a later analysis came from a VDJ recombination model fitted to out-of-frame rearrangements, and those results were checked against IGoR. A later analysis scored TCR-TCR, TCR-HLA and TCR-CMV co-occurrence with hypergeometric tests, applying a repertoire-size bias correction to TCR pairs. In a later analysis, false discovery rates were estimated by permuting HLA or CMV assignments 20 times. In a later analysis, co-occurring TCRs were grouped using DBSCAN, with TCRdist sequence similarity added in when clustering inside HLA-allele-positive subsets. For co-occurrence clustering, repertoires with fewer than 30,000 or more than 120,000 public chains were excluded, along with a handful of repertoires with anomalous nucleotide sharing. In TCRdb, the immuneACCESS table is reduced to in-frame sequences with V and J assigned. These tables do not hold every clone; where another copy was compared, an unresolved V gene accounts for under half, and the others remain unexplained. The V and J calls and clone size are taken from that table; D and trimming were inferred from the DNA. This sample gives about 150,000 clones in total; approximately 85% of them show up just once. 2% to 2.5% of the sample comes from the top ten.

In total, around 600 healthy bone marrow donors made up the cohort. All cohort members were sampled while nominally healthy, although unrecorded immune exposures were likely present. The donor was CMV seronegative and belonged to the group of roughly 330 seronegative cohort members. Each donor provided a peripheral blood sample, and peripheral blood mononuclear cells were used for TCR beta sequencing. The Qiagen DNeasy Blood Extraction Kit was used to extract genomic DNA from the blood cell samples. Sequencing used PBMCs. The TCR was taken from a woman aged 18-30 years in good health and CMV-seronegative. The sequence joins TRBV6-6 to TRBJ2-3, with TRBD2 as a weak D call on 6 bases. The DNA sequence is given as TGTGCCAGCAGTTACACTGCCGGGAGTACAGATACGCAGTATTTT. It specifies CASSYTAGSTDTQYF.